This TCR beta chain was obtained from a study of immune heterogeneity within non-small cell lung tumors. Background on the study: In total, the tumors were 4 squamous cell carcinomas, about ten non-squamous carcinomas and 1 not otherwise specified. Points from the study as a whole: Across individual patients, the high-frequency T-cell receptor beta clonotypes were largely distinct.

Multiplex PCR (32 V and 13 J primers) was used to amplify the TCR beta CDR3. A single record per CDR3 protein comes from TCRdb applying MiXCR to the multiplex PCR reads. Of some 10,000 distinct CDR3 sequences in the sample, roughly 29% were seen once. Template input was genomic DNA from bulk tumor (around 610 ng per sample). Several biopsies were spaced far apart within each primary tumor and obtained as surgery took place. These patients got curative surgery after being newly diagnosed with untreated non-small cell lung cancer. As concerns this clonotype: Its antigen remains unidentified.

The CDR3 length is 15 residues. Germline lookup yields CDR1 SGHVS and CDR2 FNYEAQ. V dropped 7 bases and J dropped 5 bases, with 18 bases sitting between them. This sequence originates from a man in his fifties or sixties with non-small cell lung cancer. The specimen was lung tumor tissue. This chain connects TRBV7-6 to TRBJ1-5, with D unclear. This CDR3 is CASNTGGQSYQPQHF. The CDR3 DNA reads TGTGCCAGCAACACCGGAGGGCAGTCTTATCAGCCCCAGCATTTT.